Each of the 12 T cell receptor beta chains below was sequenced from the same sample in a study of blood T cell repertoires in COVID-19. Method: immunoSEQ multiplex PCR; TCRdb's copy keeps in-frame clones and lacks some. This sample has roughly 50,000 clones, with roughly 90% found just once. The sample comprised peripheral blood. Receptor source: an older man with acute or convalescent COVID-19.

The chain combines TRBV19 with TRBJ1-5; D is unclear. The CDR3 length is 14 residues. Germline values: CDR1 LNHDA, CDR2 SQIVND (reference sequence). Deletions cut 1 base from V and 7 bases from J, with 11 bases between. The CDR3, as DNA: TGTGCCAGTAGTATAGGTGAGGTCGGCCAGCCCCAGCATTTT. It yields the protein CASSIGEVGQPQHF.

The V gene is TRBV7-9, the J gene TRBJ2-3, with D perhaps TRBD2 (7 bases). The CDR3 consists of 16 residues. The germline V gene has CDR1 SEHNR and CDR2 FQNEAQ (reference sequence). The germline V and J ends were trimmed by 5 bases and 5 bases, with 20 bases remaining between them. The CDR3 DNA sequence: TGTGCCAGCAGCCCAGATCCCGGCGGGGGCGTAGATACGCAGTATTTT. Its protein product is CASSPDPGGGVDTQYF.

The CDR3 DNA sequence: TGTGCCAGCAGCCCCGGGAATAACTATGGCTACACCTTC. Translation gives CASSPGNNYGYTF. The rearrangement links TRBV11-2 to TRBJ1-2; no definite D call. Looked up from germline, CDR1 is SGHAT and CDR2 is FQNNGV. This CDR3 is 13 amino acids long. V dropped 5 bases and J dropped 1 base, with 8 bases sitting between them. Supplemented by reference TRBV11-2 and TRBJ1-2, the full variable domain reads EAGVAQSPRYKIIEKRQSVAFWCNPISGHATLYWYQQILGQGPKLLIQFQNNGVVDDSQLPKDRFSAERLKGVDSTLKIQPAKLEDSAVYLCASSPGNNYGYTFGSGTRLTVV.

The V gene is TRBV3-1 (or the pseudogene TRBV3-2), the J gene TRBJ2-1, with 12 bases that match TRBD2. CDR1 is LGHDT, CDR2 YNNKEL, per germline (reference sequence). CDR3 size: 18 residues. J gave up 0 bases and V 4 bases, and 7 bases lay outside the gene matches. The CDR3 is CASSLTSGGPPSYNEQFF. CDR3 coding DNA: TGTGCCAGCAGCCTGACTAGCGGGGGCCCCCCCTCCTACAATGAGCAGTTCTTC.

The chain employs TRBV28 and TRBJ1-5; a weak D match, TRBD1 (6 bases). Trimming took 6 bases from V and 6 from J, leaving 9 bases between them. Per germline, CDR1 MDHEN and CDR2 SYDVKM. This CDR3 spans 12 amino acids. The CDR3 DNA is TGTGCCAGCAGGGGGGACACTCAGCCCCAGCATTTT. Residues: CASRGDTQPQHF.

The rearrangement uses TRBV18 and TRBJ2-5, with a weak D call TRBD1 (6 bases). Germline-derived CDR1 and CDR2 are KGHSH and LQKENI. The CDR3 loop spans 14 amino acids. Trimming took off 3 bases at V and 1 base at J, with 9 bases between the two ends. The CDR3, as DNA: TGTGCCAGCTCACCTCAGGGGATCCAAGAGACCCAGTACTTC. Its protein is CASSPQGIQETQYF.

The chain combines TRBV7-9 with TRBJ1-5, with a weak D call TRBD1 (5 bases). V was pared by 3 bases and J by 4 bases, with 25 bases between. Germline V CDR1 and CDR2: SEHNR, FQNEAQ (reference sequence). The length of the CDR3 is 19 residues. The CDR3 protein is CASSFFSPQGLNWNQPQHF. In DNA form, the CDR3 reads TGTGCCAGCAGCTTTTTTTCCCCTCAGGGCCTGAACTGGAATCAGCCCCAGCATTTT.

This clone was seen only once. The chain is built from TRBV7-2 and TRBJ2-2; D perhaps matches TRBD2 (6 bases). This CDR3 comprises 14 residues. Trimming took off 5 bases at V and 5 bases at J, with 12 bases between the two ends. Germline V CDR1 and CDR2: SGHTA, FQGNSA. CDR3 amino acids: CASSPTRGTGELFF. CDR3 nucleotide sequence: TGTGCCAGCAGCCCAACACGGGGGACCGGGGAGCTGTTTTTT. Full variable domain (remainder filled in from reference TRBV7-2 and TRBJ2-2): GAGVSQSPSNKVTEKGKDVELRCDPISGHTALYWYRQSLGQGLEFLIYFQGNSAPDKSGLPSDRFSAERTGGSVSTLTIQRTQQEDSAVYLCASSPTRGTGELFFGEGSRLTVL.

The chain carries TRBV6-5 and TRBJ2-1, with D possibly being TRBD1 (5 bases). The V end lost 6 bases, the J end lost 10 bases, and 16 bases lay between the germline ends. This CDR3 spans 13 amino acids. Looked up from germline, CDR1 is MNHEY and CDR2 is SVGAGI. The CDR3 loop is CASRQLGAREQFF. The CDR3, as DNA: TGTGCCAGCAGGCAGTTAGGGGCACGGGAGCAGTTCTTC.

J is TRBJ2-3 and V is TRBV2; a possible D gene is TRBD2 (6 bases). The CDR3 contains 15 residues. Germline V gives CDR1 SNHLY, CDR2 FYNNEI. V was pared by 6 bases and J by 3 bases, with 16 bases between. This chain's CDR3 is CASSPSGVRTDTQYF. In DNA, the CDR3 is TGTGCCAGCAGCCCATCGGGGGTGAGGACAGATACGCAGTATTTT.

In nucleotides, the CDR3 is TGTGCCAGCAGCTCGACGGACTCCGCTATTCAGTACTTC. As protein: CASSSTDSAIQYF. The J gene is TRBJ2-4, the V gene TRBV7-9; D is perhaps TRBD2 (5 bases). The CDR3 consists of 13 residues. V was cut by 4 bases and J by 10 bases, with 14 bases left in between. The V gene's germline CDR1 is SEHNR and CDR2 FQNEAQ (reference sequence).

The chain recombines TRBV30 with TRBJ1-6; D gene uncertain. This CDR3 has 11 residues. V lost 0 bases and J 15 bases, leaving 9 bases between the germline ends. The germline gives CDR1 GTSNPN, CDR2 SVGIG (reference sequence). CDR3 region: CAWSVLLSLHF. The CDR3 nucleotides are TGTGCCTGGAGTGTACTCTTAAGCCTCCACTTT.